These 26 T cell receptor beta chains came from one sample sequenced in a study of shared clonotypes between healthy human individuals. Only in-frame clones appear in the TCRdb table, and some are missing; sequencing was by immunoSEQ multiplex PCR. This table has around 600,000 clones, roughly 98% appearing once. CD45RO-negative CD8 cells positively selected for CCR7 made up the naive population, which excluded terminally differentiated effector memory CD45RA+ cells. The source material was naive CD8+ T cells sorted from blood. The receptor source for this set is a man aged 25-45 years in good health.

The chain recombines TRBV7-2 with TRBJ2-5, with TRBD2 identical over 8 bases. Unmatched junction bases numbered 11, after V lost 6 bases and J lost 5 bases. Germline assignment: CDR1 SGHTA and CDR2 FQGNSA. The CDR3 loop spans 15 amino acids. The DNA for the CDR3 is TGTGCCAGCAGTCCGACGACTAGCGCTTCGGAGACCCAGTACTTC. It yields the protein CASSPTTSASETQYF.

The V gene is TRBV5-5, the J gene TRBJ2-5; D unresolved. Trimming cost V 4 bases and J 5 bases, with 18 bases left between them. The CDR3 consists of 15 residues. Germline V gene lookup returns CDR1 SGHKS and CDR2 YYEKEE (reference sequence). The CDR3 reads CASSPGEQLKETQYF. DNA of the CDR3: TGTGCCAGCAGCCCCGGAGAGCAGCTCAAGGAGACCCAGTACTTC.

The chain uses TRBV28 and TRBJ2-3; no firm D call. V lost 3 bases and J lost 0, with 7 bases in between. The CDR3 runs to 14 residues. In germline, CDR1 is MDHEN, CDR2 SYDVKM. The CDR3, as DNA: TGTGCCAGCAGTTTCTTTATGAGCACAGATACGCAGTATTTT. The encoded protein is CASSFFMSTDTQYF.

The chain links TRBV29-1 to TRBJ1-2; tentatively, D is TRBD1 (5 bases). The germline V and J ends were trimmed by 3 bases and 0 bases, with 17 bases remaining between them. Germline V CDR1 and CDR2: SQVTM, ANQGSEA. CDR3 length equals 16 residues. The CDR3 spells CSVDKEGWGTNYGYTF. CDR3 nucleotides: TGCAGCGTTGATAAGGAGGGATGGGGCACTAACTATGGCTACACCTTC.

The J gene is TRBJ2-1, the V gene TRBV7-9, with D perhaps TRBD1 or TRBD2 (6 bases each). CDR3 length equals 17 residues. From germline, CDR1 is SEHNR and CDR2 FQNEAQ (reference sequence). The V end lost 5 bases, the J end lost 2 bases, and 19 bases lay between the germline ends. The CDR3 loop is CASSPPGASEPYNEQFF. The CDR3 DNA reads TGTGCCAGCAGCCCACCGGGGGCTAGCGAGCCCTACAATGAGCAGTTCTTC. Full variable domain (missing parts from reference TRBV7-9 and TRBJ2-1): DTGVSQNPRHKITKRGQNVTFRCDPISEHNRLYWYRQTLGQGPEFLTYFQNEAQLEKSRLLSDRFSAERPKGSFSTLEIQRTEQGDSAMYLCASSPPGASEPYNEQFFGPGTRLTVL.

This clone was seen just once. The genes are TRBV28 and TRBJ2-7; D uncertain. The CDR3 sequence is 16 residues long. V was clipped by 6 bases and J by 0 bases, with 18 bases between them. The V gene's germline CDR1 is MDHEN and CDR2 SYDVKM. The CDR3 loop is CASSTLPGYDSYEQYF. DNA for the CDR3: TGTGCCAGCAGCACTTTGCCCGGGTACGACTCCTACGAGCAGTACTTC.

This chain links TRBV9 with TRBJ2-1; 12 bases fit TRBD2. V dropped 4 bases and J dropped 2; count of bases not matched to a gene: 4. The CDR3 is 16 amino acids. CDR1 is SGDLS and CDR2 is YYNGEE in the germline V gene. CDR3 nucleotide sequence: TGTGCCAGCAGCTACGGGACTAGCGGGCCCTACAATGAGCAGTTCTTC. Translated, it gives CASSYGTSGPYNEQFF.

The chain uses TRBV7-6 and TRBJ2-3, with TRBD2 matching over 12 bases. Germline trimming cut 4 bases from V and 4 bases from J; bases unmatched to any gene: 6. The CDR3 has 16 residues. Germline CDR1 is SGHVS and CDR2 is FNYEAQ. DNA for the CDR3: TGTGCCAGCAGCTACCCTAGCGGGAGGGTAGCAGATACGCAGTATTTT. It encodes CASSYPSGRVADTQYF.

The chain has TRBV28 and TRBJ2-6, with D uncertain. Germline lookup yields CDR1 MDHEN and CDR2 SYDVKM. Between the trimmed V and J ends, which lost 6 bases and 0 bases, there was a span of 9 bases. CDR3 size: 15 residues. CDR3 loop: CASRYSHSGANVLTF. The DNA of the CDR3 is TGTGCCAGCAGATACAGCCACTCTGGGGCCAACGTCCTGACTTTC.

CDR3 DNA: TGTGCCAGCAGCCCGGTGGGGGGAGAGAACACTGAAGCTTTCTTT. Residues: CASSPVGGENTEAFF. The chain uses TRBV28 and TRBJ1-1; weak D call: TRBD1 (5 bases). The CDR3 totals 15 residues. V was pared by 6 bases and J by 1 base, with 15 bases between. In germline, CDR1 is MDHEN, CDR2 SYDVKM.

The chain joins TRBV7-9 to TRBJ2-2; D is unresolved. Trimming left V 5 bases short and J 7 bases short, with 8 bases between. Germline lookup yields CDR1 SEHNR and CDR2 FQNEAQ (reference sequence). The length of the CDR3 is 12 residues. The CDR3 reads CASSRAFGELFF. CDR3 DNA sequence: TGTGCCAGCAGCCGAGCGTTCGGGGAGCTGTTTTTT.

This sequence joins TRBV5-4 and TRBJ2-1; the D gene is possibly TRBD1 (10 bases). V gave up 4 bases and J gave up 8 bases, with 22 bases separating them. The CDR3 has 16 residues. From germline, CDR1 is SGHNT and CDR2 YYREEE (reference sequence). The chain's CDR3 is CASSPSGDRGQHEQFF. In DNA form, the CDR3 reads TGTGCCAGCAGCCCTAGCGGGGACAGGGGTCAGCATGAGCAGTTCTTC.

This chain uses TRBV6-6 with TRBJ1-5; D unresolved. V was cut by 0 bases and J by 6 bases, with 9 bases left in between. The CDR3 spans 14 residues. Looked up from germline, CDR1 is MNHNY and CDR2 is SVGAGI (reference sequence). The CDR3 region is CASSYSEGTQPQHF. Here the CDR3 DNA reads TGTGCCAGCAGTTACTCGGAGGGAACTCAGCCCCAGCATTTT.

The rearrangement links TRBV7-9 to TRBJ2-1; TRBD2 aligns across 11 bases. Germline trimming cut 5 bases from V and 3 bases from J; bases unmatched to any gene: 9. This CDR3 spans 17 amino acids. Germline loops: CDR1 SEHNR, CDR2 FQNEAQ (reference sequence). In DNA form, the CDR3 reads TGTGCCAGCAGCCAGGGGAGTAGCGGGAGGGACTACAATGAGCAGTTCTTC. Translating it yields CASSQGSSGRDYNEQFF.

The CDR3 region has the DNA TGTGCCAGCAGCGTAGATGGACTAGCCTACGAGCAGTACTTC. It codes for CASSVDGLAYEQYF. The chain links TRBV9 to TRBJ2-7, with 7 bases identical to TRBD2. J was trimmed by 2 bases and V by 0 bases; bases with no gene match: 2. Germline values: CDR1 SGDLS, CDR2 YYNGEE. The CDR3 consists of 14 residues.

CDR3 sequence (DNA): TGCAGCCCGAAGGGTAGCGGAGAGACCTACGAGCAGTACTTC. It yields the protein CSPKGSGETYEQYF. The J gene is TRBJ2-7, the V gene TRBV29-1; a possible D gene is TRBD2 (6 bases). The CDR3 is 14 residues long. The germline V and J ends were trimmed by 8 bases and 2 bases, with 19 bases remaining between them. The germline V gene has CDR1 SQVTM and CDR2 ANQGSEA.

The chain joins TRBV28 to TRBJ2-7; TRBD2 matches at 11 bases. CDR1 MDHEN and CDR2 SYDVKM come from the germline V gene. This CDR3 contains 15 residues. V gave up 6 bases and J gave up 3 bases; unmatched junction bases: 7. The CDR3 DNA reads TGTGCCAGCAGGCTACTAGCGGGAGCCATCTACGAGCAGTACTTC. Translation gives CASRLLAGAIYEQYF. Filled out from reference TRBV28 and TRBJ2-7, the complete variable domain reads DVKVTQSSRYLVKRTGEKVFLECVQDMDHENMFWYRQDPGLGLRLIYFSYDVKMKEKGDIPEGYSVSREKKERFSLILESASTNQTSMYLCASRLLAGAIYEQYFGPGTRLTVT.

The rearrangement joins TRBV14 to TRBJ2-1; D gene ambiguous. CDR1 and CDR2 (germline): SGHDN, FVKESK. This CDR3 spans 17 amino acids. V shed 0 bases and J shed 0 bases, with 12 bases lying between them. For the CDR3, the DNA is TGTGCCAGCAGCCAAGATCCTAGAAGAGGCTCCTACAATGAGCAGTTCTTC. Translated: CASSQDPRRGSYNEQFF.

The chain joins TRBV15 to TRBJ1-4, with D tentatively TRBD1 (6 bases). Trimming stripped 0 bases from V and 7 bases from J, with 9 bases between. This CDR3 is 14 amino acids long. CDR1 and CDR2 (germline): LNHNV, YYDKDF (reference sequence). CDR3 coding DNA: TGTGCCACCAGCAGAGAGGGGGCGGGTGAAAAACTGTTTTTT. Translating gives CATSREGAGEKLFF.

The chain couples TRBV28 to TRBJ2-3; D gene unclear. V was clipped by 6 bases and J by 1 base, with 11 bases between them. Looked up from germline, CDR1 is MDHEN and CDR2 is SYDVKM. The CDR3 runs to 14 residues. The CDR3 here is CASSLETGTDTQYF. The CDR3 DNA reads TGTGCCAGCAGCTTGGAGACGGGCACAGATACGCAGTATTTT.

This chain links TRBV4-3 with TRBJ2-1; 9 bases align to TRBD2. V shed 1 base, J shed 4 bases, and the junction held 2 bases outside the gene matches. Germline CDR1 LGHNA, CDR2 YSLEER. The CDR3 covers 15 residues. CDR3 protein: CASSQGLAAYNEQFF. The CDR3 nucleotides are TGCGCCAGCAGCCAAGGACTAGCGGCTTACAATGAGCAGTTCTTC.

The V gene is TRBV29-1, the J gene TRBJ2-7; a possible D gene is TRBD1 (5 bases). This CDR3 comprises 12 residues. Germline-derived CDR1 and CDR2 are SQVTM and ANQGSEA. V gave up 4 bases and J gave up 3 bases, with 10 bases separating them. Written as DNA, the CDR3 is TGCAGCGTTGCAGGGAACGGCTACGAGCAGTACTTC. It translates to CSVAGNGYEQYF.

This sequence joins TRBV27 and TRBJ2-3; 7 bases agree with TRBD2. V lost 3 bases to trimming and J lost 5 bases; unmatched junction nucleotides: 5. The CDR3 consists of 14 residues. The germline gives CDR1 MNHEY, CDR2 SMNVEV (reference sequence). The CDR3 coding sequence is TGTGCCAGCAGTTTGCTCGCGGGGGAAGATACGCAGTATTTT. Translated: CASSLLAGEDTQYF.

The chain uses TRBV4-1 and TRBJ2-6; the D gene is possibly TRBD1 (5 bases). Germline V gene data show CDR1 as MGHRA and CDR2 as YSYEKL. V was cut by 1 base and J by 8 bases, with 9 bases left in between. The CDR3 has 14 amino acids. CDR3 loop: CASSQVAGTNVLTF. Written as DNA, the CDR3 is TGCGCCAGCAGCCAAGTCGCAGGGACCAACGTCCTGACTTTC.

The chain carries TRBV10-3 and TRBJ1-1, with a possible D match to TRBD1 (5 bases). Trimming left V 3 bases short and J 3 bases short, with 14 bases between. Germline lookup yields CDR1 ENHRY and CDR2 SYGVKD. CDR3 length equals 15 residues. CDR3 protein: CAISDPPGGDTEAFF. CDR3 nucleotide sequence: TGTGCCATCAGTGACCCCCCGGGGGGGGACACTGAAGCTTTCTTT.

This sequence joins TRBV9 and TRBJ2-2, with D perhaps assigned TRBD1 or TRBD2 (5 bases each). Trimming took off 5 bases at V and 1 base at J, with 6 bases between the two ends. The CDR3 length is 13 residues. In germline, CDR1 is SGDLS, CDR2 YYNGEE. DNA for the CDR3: TGTGCCAGCAGGGGGGAGAACACCGGGGAGCTGTTTTTT. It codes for CASRGENTGELFF.